The source of this T cell receptor beta chain is a study of regulatory T cells in long-lasting Graves disease. CDR3-region Arm-PCR and iRepertoire HTBI primers produced the TCR beta libraries. TCRdb itself ran the multiplex PCR reads through MiXCR, one entry per CDR3 protein. The sample comprises 350,000 to 450,000 distinct CDR3 sequences, approximately 15% of which are singletons, and approximately 7.8% rests with the top ten. The time point was: newly diagnosed GD, antithyroid drugs for less than 3 months. Extracted RNA from PBMCs served as the source of the TCR library. The data also belong to a second study, concerning T cells in Graves' hyperthyroidism and ophthalmopathy. From that second work: When the TCR CDR3 underwent first-round RT-PCR, the HTBI primer set was used.

This clonotype was obtained from a woman aged 40-49 years with Graves disease. The sample here was peripheral blood mononuclear cells (PBMCs), taken at new diagnosis, from a patient treated with antithyroid drugs.

The CDR3 coding sequence is TGTGCCAGCAGCATCTTAGCGTTCGGGACCCATGAGCAGTTCTTC. It yields the protein CASSILAFGTHEQFF. The V and J genes are TRBV7-8 and TRBJ2-1, with D possibly being TRBD1 or TRBD2 (5 bases each). CDR1 is SGHVS, CDR2 FQNEAQ, per germline. This CDR3 contains 15 residues. The V gene lost 5 bases and the J gene lost 8 bases, with 19 bases spanning the gap.